Following are 26 T cell receptor beta chains from one sample sequenced in a study of blood T cell repertoires in COVID-19 (TCRdb year 2020). Receptor libraries were prepared by the immunoSEQ multiplex PCR assay. TCRdb took over this immuneACCESS table, retaining in-frame rearrangements with V and J assigned. Such tables are incomplete; in checked studies, under half of the missing clones stem from an unresolved V gene, and the remainder is unexplained. Across this sample there are some 150,000 clones, with around 82% seen only once. The ten top clones hold around 4% of the sample. The sample consisted of peripheral blood. These TCRs come from a man in his fifties or sixties with acute or convalescent COVID-19.

The J gene is TRBJ2-3, the V gene TRBV28; tentative D call: TRBD2 (6 bases). Germline CDR1 reads MDHEN; CDR2 reads SYDVKM. This CDR3 comprises 13 residues. Trimming shortened V by 7 bases and J by 2 bases, and 10 bases separated the two germline ends. The DNA of the CDR3 is TGTGCCAGCATCACGGGGGACACAGATACGCAGTATTTT. Residues: CASITGDTDTQYF.

The table lists this clone with a few counts. DNA of the CDR3: TGCGCCAGCAGCCAAGTTTGGAAGCGGGAGTTATACAATGAGCAGTTCTTC. Its protein is CASSQVWKRELYNEQFF. The chain is built from TRBV4-1 and TRBJ2-1; 8 bases are a match to TRBD2. The CDR3 totals 17 residues. Germline CDR1 MGHRA, CDR2 YSYEKL. J lost 4 bases, V lost 1 base, and 9 bases had no gene match.

There are a few counts of this clone. The V and J genes are TRBV5-1 and TRBJ2-3; TRBD2 agrees at 7 bases. Germline CDR1 reads SGHRS; CDR2 reads YFSETQ. The CDR3 contains 15 residues. Losses at the gene ends were 2 bases for V and 0 bases for J; bases not matched to a gene: 3. The DNA of the CDR3 is TGCGCCAGCAGCTTTAGCGGGCCTAGCACAGATACGCAGTATTTT. This codes for CASSFSGPSTDTQYF.

This sequence joins TRBV20-1 and TRBJ1-2; tentatively, D is TRBD1 (5 bases). CDR1 DFQATT and CDR2 SNEGSKA come from the germline V gene (reference sequence). The CDR3 contains 11 residues. CDR3 sequence (DNA): TGCATTCCGGGGGGGATTTATGGCTACACCTTC. Protein product: CIPGGIYGYTF.

This clone was counted ten times or more. This rearrangement joins TRBV7-9 to TRBJ1-5; D perhaps matches TRBD1 (5 bases). Looked up from germline, CDR1 is SEHNR and CDR2 is FQNEAQ (reference sequence). The CDR3 totals 17 residues. V was shortened by 1 base and J by 0 bases, with 13 bases between the two germline ends. CDR3 sequence: CASSLGAGGYSNQPQHF. The CDR3 coding sequence is TGTGCCAGCAGCTTAGGGGCGGGGGGGTATAGCAATCAGCCCCAGCATTTT.

With respect to this clone: The same CDR3 arises from other DNA sequences in this sample as well. The rearrangement uses TRBV18 and TRBJ2-3; D uncertain. The ends were cut back, 2 bases at V and 6 bases at J, with 9 bases in the middle. This CDR3 comprises 13 residues. CDR1 and CDR2 (germline): KGHSH, LQKENI. The CDR3 sequence is CASSPTNGDTQYF. CDR3 in DNA: TGTGCCAGCTCACCAACTAATGGGGATACGCAGTATTTT.

This sequence joins TRBV6-4 and TRBJ2-2; TRBD1 matches at 7 bases. This CDR3 comprises 13 residues. Germline CDR1 and CDR2: MRHNA and SNTAGT. J was trimmed by 6 bases and V by 5 bases; bases with no gene match: 3. CDR3 region: CASSPTGSGELFF. The CDR3 DNA follows: TGTGCCAGCAGTCCGACAGGGTCCGGGGAGCTGTTTTTT.

This chain joins TRBV25-1 and TRBJ2-1, with 9 bases that match TRBD2. Per the germline V gene, CDR1 is MGHDK and CDR2 is SYGVNS. Germline trimming cut 1 base from V and 4 bases from J; bases unmatched to any gene: 2. CDR3 length equals 15 residues. CDR3 residues: CASSELTSGYNEQFF. The CDR3 DNA sequence: TGTGCCAGCAGTGAATTAACTAGCGGGTACAATGAGCAGTTCTTC.

This clone was seen a few times. The gene calls are TRBV7-2 and TRBJ2-1; 12 bases match TRBD2. Looked up from germline, CDR1 is SGHTA and CDR2 is FQGNSA. Germline trimming cut 7 bases from V and 5 bases from J; bases unmatched to any gene: 6. The length of the CDR3 is 15 residues. This CDR3 reads CASTVTSGRHNEQFF. Here the CDR3 DNA reads TGTGCCAGCACCGTAACTAGCGGGAGGCACAATGAGCAGTTCTTC. Full variable domain (remainder filled in from reference TRBV7-2 and TRBJ2-1): GAGVSQSPSNKVTEKGKDVELRCDPISGHTALYWYRQSLGQGLEFLIYFQGNSAPDKSGLPSDRFSAERTGGSVSTLTIQRTQQEDSAVYLCASTVTSGRHNEQFFGPGTRLTVL.

This chain uses TRBV5-4 with TRBJ2-7; 8 positions agree with TRBD1. The trim removed 2 bases at V and 0 bases at J, leaving 4 bases unmatched. This CDR3 comprises 15 residues. Germline V gives CDR1 SGHNT, CDR2 YYREEE (reference sequence). CDR3: CASSFWTGRSYEQYF. The CDR3 DNA follows: TGTGCCAGCAGCTTTTGGACAGGGCGCTCCTACGAGCAGTACTTC.

The genes are TRBV7-9 and TRBJ2-7; possible D gene TRBD2, 6 bases. CDR3 length equals 13 residues. Trimming took off 5 bases at V and 3 bases at J, with 11 bases between the two ends. Germline CDR1 and CDR2: SEHNR and FQNEAQ (reference sequence). In DNA, the CDR3 is TGTGCCAGCAGCCCGAGGGGAGGCTACGAGCAGTACTTC. Protein: CASSPRGGYEQYF. The full variable domain, rest sourced from reference TRBV7-9 and TRBJ2-7, is DTGVSQNPRHKITKRGQNVTFRCDPISEHNRLYWYRQTLGQGPEFLTYFQNEAQLEKSRLLSDRFSAERPKGSFSTLEIQRTEQGDSAMYLCASSPRGGYEQYFGPGTRLTVT.

This clone was observed a single time. This rearrangement joins TRBV18 to TRBJ2-1, with TRBD2 identical over 10 bases. Germline CDR1 is KGHSH and CDR2 is LQKENI. CDR3 size: 14 residues. V shed 3 bases and J 8 bases; nucleotides not matched to a gene: 4. CDR3 nucleotide sequence: TGTGCCAGCTCACCGGGGACTAGCGATGATGAGCAGTTCTTC. Translation: CASSPGTSDDEQFF. Combining the CDR3 with reference TRBV18 and TRBJ2-1 gives the whole variable domain NAGVMQNPRHLVRRRGQEARLRCSPMKGHSHVYWYRQLPEEGLKFMVYLQKENIIDESGMPKERFSAEFPKEGPSILRIQQVVRGDSAAYFCASSPGTSDDEQFFGPGTRLTVL.

The chain couples TRBV24-1 to TRBJ2-2, with D possibly being TRBD2 (6 bases). This CDR3 has 15 amino acids. V lost 4 bases to trimming and J lost 4 bases, with 12 bases between them. Germline CDR1 KGHDR, CDR2 SFDVKD. The CDR3 nucleotides read TGTGCCACCAGTGACTCGGGACTGTCCACCGGGGAGCTGTTTTTT. This encodes CATSDSGLSTGELFF.

The chain employs TRBV27 and TRBJ1-2; a weak D match, TRBD1 (5 bases). CDR3 size: 14 residues. V was clipped by 5 bases and J by 10 bases, with 20 bases between them. Looked up from germline, CDR1 is MNHEY and CDR2 is SMNVEV (reference sequence). The CDR3, as DNA: TGTGCCAGCAGTCGCGGGGGAGACAGAACATCCTACACCTTC. This sequence encodes CASSRGGDRTSYTF.

This chain uses TRBV6-5 with TRBJ2-1; 10 bases fit TRBD2. The CDR3 runs to 15 residues. J gave up 7 bases and V 2 bases, and 5 bases lay outside the gene matches. The V gene's germline CDR1 is MNHEY and CDR2 SVGAGI. In DNA form, the CDR3 reads TGTGCCAGCAGTTACCTTAGCGGGAGGATGAATGAGCAGTTCTTC. It specifies CASSYLSGRMNEQFF.

The chain recombines TRBV28 with TRBJ1-1; the D gene is possibly TRBD1 (5 bases). The CDR3 spans 13 residues. Germline V lookup: CDR1 MDHEN, CDR2 SYDVKM. Trimming shortened V by 11 bases and J by 0 bases, and 13 bases separated the two germline ends. The CDR3 protein is CALKGLVNTEAFF. The CDR3 DNA follows: TGTGCCTTAAAGGGGCTTGTGAACACTGAAGCTTTCTTT.

J is TRBJ1-6 and V is TRBV6-4; the match to TRBD1 covers 7 bases. With 6 bases clipped from V and 5 bases from J, the junction kept 4 bases outside the gene matches. CDR3 length equals 14 residues. Germline V gene sequence: CDR1 MRHNA, CDR2 SNTAGT. CDR3 coding DNA: TGTGCCAGCAGCCCGGGACAGAATAATTCACCCCTCCACTTT. It encodes CASSPGQNNSPLHF.

This chain connects TRBV5-6 to TRBJ2-7; 11 nucleotides align to TRBD1. J was trimmed by 3 bases and V by 0 bases; bases with no gene match: 2. CDR3 size: 15 residues. The germline V gene has CDR1 SGHDT and CDR2 YYEEEE. The chain's CDR3 is CASSLEGTGGYEQYF. The CDR3 coding sequence is TGTGCCAGCAGCTTGGAAGGGACAGGGGGCTACGAGCAGTACTTC.

The rearrangement joins TRBV19 to TRBJ1-2, with TRBD1 matching 7 bases. The V gene's germline CDR1 is LNHDA and CDR2 SQIVND (reference sequence). The CDR3 consists of 14 residues. V gave up 6 bases and J gave up 2 bases; unmatched junction bases: 6. CDR3 in amino acids: CASRDRAVNYGYTF. CDR3 nucleotide sequence: TGTGCCAGTAGAGACAGGGCCGTGAACTATGGCTACACCTTC.

The chain combines TRBV7-2 with TRBJ2-1, with 9 bases matching TRBD1. In germline, CDR1 is SGHTA, CDR2 FQGNSA. J lost 6 bases, V lost 0 bases, and 0 bases had no gene match. This CDR3 region has 14 residues. DNA for the CDR3: TGTGCCAGCAGCTTAGCGACAGGGGGCAATGAGCAGTTCTTC. Protein: CASSLATGGNEQFF.

The V call is TRBV18, the J call TRBJ2-7; D possibly corresponds to TRBD1 (6 bases). Germline V lookup: CDR1 KGHSH, CDR2 LQKENI. Trimming left V 5 bases short and J 6 bases short, with 11 bases between. CDR3 length: 12 amino acids. This chain's CDR3 is CASSSTGSEQYF. The CDR3 nucleotides read TGTGCCAGCTCATCTACAGGGTCCGAGCAGTACTTC.

The chain employs TRBV14 and TRBJ2-5; possible D gene TRBD2, 5 bases. The germline V gene encodes CDR1 SGHDN and CDR2 FVKESK. Trimming stripped 0 bases from V and 5 bases from J, with 16 bases between. The CDR3 runs 16 residues. CDR3 protein: CASSQDGLFASETQYF. The CDR3 nucleotides are TGTGCCAGCAGCCAAGATGGTCTCTTTGCTAGCGAGACCCAGTACTTC.

This chain connects TRBV5-5 to TRBJ1-5; a possible D gene is TRBD1 (5 bases). Germline V gene sequence: CDR1 SGHKS, CDR2 YYEKEE (reference sequence). This CDR3 has 15 amino acids. V dropped 2 bases and J dropped 1 base, with 10 bases sitting between them. CDR3 residues: CASSLLPGSNQPQHF. The CDR3 nucleotides are TGTGCCAGCAGCTTACTCCCAGGGAGCAATCAGCCCCAGCATTTT.

V gene TRBV9 combines with J gene TRBJ2-5; TRBD1 aligns across 7 bases. The CDR3 runs 13 residues. The junction had 0 bases not matched to a gene; V was cut back by 0 bases and J by 4 bases. Germline lookup yields CDR1 SGDLS and CDR2 YYNGEE. The CDR3 nucleotides read TGTGCCAGCAGCGTAGACAGGGGAGAGACCCAGTACTTC. This codes for CASSVDRGETQYF.

The chain employs TRBV11-2 and TRBJ2-1, with 7 bases aligning to TRBD2. Unmatched junction bases numbered 8, after V lost 0 bases and J lost 3 bases. This CDR3 is 17 amino acids long. Germline V gives CDR1 SGHAT, CDR2 FQNNGV. The chain's CDR3 is CASSLEFQTSNYNEQFF. In DNA, the CDR3 is TGTGCCAGCAGCTTAGAATTCCAGACTAGCAACTACAATGAGCAGTTCTTC.

The genes are TRBV6-5 and TRBJ2-7; TRBD1 matches at 7 bases. Losses at the gene ends were 4 bases for V and 7 bases for J; bases not matched to a gene: 7. This CDR3 is built from 13 residues. Germline CDR1 and CDR2: MNHEY and SVGAGI. CDR3 nucleotide sequence: TGTGCCAGCAGTTTCAACAGGGGTGGGGAGCAGTACTTC. Encoded protein: CASSFNRGGEQYF.